This T cell receptor beta chain was sequenced during a study of patients and donors after allogeneic stem cell transplantation. TCRdb passed the RT-PCR reads through MiXCR, listing each CDR3 protein once. The profile shows more than 850,000 distinct CDR3 sequences, roughly 18% of them singletons. Germline V gene sequence: CDR1 SEHNR, CDR2 FQNEAQ (reference sequence). The J segment lost 3 bases and the V segment lost 0 bases, leaving 3 bases of the junction unmatched. The CDR3 consists of 16 residues. The specimen sequenced was blood, either unsorted or a sorted T cell fraction (not recorded which). The sequence was collected from a human donor who was either an allogeneic HSCT recipient or a stem cell or donor lymphocyte infusion donor (not recorded which). It is not recorded whose cells these are; they may come from a transplant donor. V is TRBV7-9 and J is TRBJ1-5, with 9 bases lining up with TRBD1. The CDR3 DNA reads as TGTGCCAGCAGCTTAGCGTGGGACAGGGTCAATCAGCCCCAGCATTTT. It encodes CASSLAWDRVNQPQHF.